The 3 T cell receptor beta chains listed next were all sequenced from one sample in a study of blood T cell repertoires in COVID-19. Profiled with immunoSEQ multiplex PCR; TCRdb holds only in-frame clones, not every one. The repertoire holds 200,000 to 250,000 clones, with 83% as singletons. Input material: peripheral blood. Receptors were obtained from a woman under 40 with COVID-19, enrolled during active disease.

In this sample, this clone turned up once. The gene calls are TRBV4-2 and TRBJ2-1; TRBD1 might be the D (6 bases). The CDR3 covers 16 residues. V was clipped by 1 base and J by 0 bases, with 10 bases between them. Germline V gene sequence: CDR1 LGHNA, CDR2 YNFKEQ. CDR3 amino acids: CASSQVTGSSYNEQFF. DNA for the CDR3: TGTGCCAGCAGCCAAGTAACAGGGAGCTCCTACAATGAGCAGTTCTTC.

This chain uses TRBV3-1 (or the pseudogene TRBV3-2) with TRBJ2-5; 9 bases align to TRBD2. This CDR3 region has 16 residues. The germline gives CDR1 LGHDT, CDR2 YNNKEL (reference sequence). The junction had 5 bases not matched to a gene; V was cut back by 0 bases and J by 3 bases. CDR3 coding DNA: TGTGCCAGCAGCCAAGATGGGCGGGGGGGCGAAGAGACCCAGTACTTC. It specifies CASSQDGRGGEETQYF.

In DNA form, the CDR3 reads TGTGCCAGCAGGGGAGGGGGGCCGGTGGATGGCTACACCTTC. Its protein product is CASRGGGPVDGYTF. The genes are TRBV7-2 and TRBJ1-2, with D possibly being TRBD1 (6 bases). CDR3 length: 14 amino acids. V lost 6 bases and J lost 6, with 17 bases in between. In germline, CDR1 is SGHTA, CDR2 FQGNSA.